Listed below are T cell receptor beta chains from one sample, sequenced in a study of T cell repertoires in cytomegalovirus infection. TCRdb reanalysed the reads using MiXCR and keeps one entry per CDR3 protein. The sample has 360,000 or so distinct CDR3 sequences, about 32% seen once. These receptors' antigens are unknown. Material: cultured PBMCs, obtained from culture after CMV antigen stimulation. These receptors originate from a human donor in good health (CMV status not recorded). Some clones in this sample may be carry-over from other donors' samples. CDR3s include the opening cysteine and the closing phenylalanine or tryptophan. Each record gives: D gene, clone size, V gene, J gene, CDR3 protein, CDR3 DNA. D genes are given only for firm matches. Clone sizes are given selectively: once, few, many, or a class where the clone is expanded.

D gene: TRBD1
clone size: -
V gene: TRBV4-2
J gene: TRBJ1-2
CDR3 protein: CASSQRGTGINYGYTF
CDR3 DNA: TGTGCCAGCAGCCAACGAGGGACAGGAATTAACTATGGCTACACCTTC

D gene: -
clone size: -
V gene: TRBV7-2
J gene: TRBJ1-1
CDR3 protein: CASSLRGAGFGTEAFF
CDR3 DNA: TGTGCCAGCAGCTTAAGGGGGGCTGGATTCGGGACTGAAGCTTTCTTT

D gene: -
clone size: -
V gene: TRBV7-9
J gene: TRBJ1-3
CDR3 protein: CASSTLIRNPENTIYF
CDR3 DNA: TGTGCCAGCAGCACCTTAATTCGGAACCCCGAGAACACCATATATTTT

D gene: TRBD2
clone size: -
V gene: TRBV20-1
J gene: TRBJ2-5
CDR3 protein: CSANTPSGRDRETQYF
CDR3 DNA: TGCAGTGCGAACACCCCTAGCGGGAGGGACCGAGAGACCCAGTACTTC

D gene: -
clone size: few
V gene: TRBV27
J gene: TRBJ2-1
CDR3 protein: CASSPSVNEQFF
CDR3 DNA: TGTGCCAGCAGTCCTAGCGTTAATGAGCAGTTCTTC

D gene: TRBD1
clone size: few
V gene: TRBV7-9
J gene: TRBJ2-5
CDR3 protein: CASSLLDRGRGETQYF
CDR3 DNA: TGTGCCAGCAGCTTACTGGACAGGGGGCGCGGAGAGACCCAGTACTTC

D gene: -
clone size: many
V gene: TRBV7-2
J gene: TRBJ2-1
CDR3 protein: CASSSFSYNEQFF
CDR3 DNA: TGTGCCAGCAGCTCATTTTCCTACAATGAGCAGTTCTTC

D gene: -
clone size: -
V gene: TRBV7-9
J gene: TRBJ2-1
CDR3 protein: CASSLIALRNEQFF
CDR3 DNA: TGTGCCAGCAGCTTAATTGCCCTTCGGAATGAGCAGTTCTTC

D gene: -
clone size: -
V gene: TRBV19
J gene: TRBJ2-7
CDR3 protein: CASSKDSRGYEQYF
CDR3 DNA: TGTGCCAGTAGCAAAGACAGCCGGGGCTACGAGCAGTACTTC

D gene: TRBD1
clone size: few
V gene: TRBV6-2/TRBV6-3
J gene: TRBJ2-1
CDR3 protein: CASSYGTVFTNEQFF
CDR3 DNA: TGTGCCAGCAGTTACGGGACAGTTTTTACCAATGAGCAGTTCTTC

D gene: -
clone size: few
V gene: TRBV7-2
J gene: TRBJ1-1
CDR3 protein: CASSPSSRRSENTEAFF
CDR3 DNA: TGTGCCAGCAGCCCCAGCTCCAGACGGAGCGAGAACACTGAAGCTTTCTTT

D gene: -
clone size: -
V gene: TRBV18
J gene: TRBJ1-3
CDR3 protein: CASSPTPGSGNTIYF
CDR3 DNA: TGTGCCAGCTCACCGACCCCGGGCTCTGGAAACACCATATATTTT

D gene: -
clone size: many
V gene: TRBV7-2
J gene: TRBJ2-3
CDR3 protein: CASSLFTGTQYF
CDR3 DNA: TGTGCCAGCAGCTTATTCACGGGTACGCAGTATTTT

D gene: TRBD1
clone size: few
V gene: TRBV4-3
J gene: TRBJ1-2
CDR3 protein: CASSQWIQGPQDYTF
CDR3 DNA: TGCGCCAGCAGCCAATGGATACAGGGGCCCCAAGACTACACCTTC

D gene: -
clone size: -
V gene: TRBV7-2
J gene: TRBJ1-3
CDR3 protein: CASSLIADSGNTIYF
CDR3 DNA: TGTGCCAGCAGCTTAATAGCCGACTCTGGAAACACCATATATTTT

D gene: -
clone size: few
V gene: TRBV5-5
J gene: TRBJ1-2
CDR3 protein: CASSREDSFYGYTF
CDR3 DNA: TGTGCCAGCAGCAGAGAGGACAGTTTCTATGGCTACACCTTC

D gene: -
clone size: few
V gene: TRBV20-1
J gene: TRBJ2-5
CDR3 protein: CSASPGTQETQYF
CDR3 DNA: TGCAGTGCTAGCCCCGGGACGCAAGAGACCCAGTACTTC

D gene: -
clone size: -
V gene: TRBV12-3/TRBV12-4
J gene: TRBJ1-2
CDR3 protein: CASSFSPSAANYGYTF
CDR3 DNA: TGTGCCAGCAGTTTCTCTCCTTCGGCTGCTAATTATGGCTACACCTTC

D gene: -
clone size: -
V gene: TRBV6-1
J gene: TRBJ1-2
CDR3 protein: CASRAGTSNYGYTF
CDR3 DNA: TGTGCCAGCAGGGCCGGGACTTCAAACTATGGCTACACCTTC

D gene: -
clone size: -
V gene: TRBV28
J gene: TRBJ1-4
CDR3 protein: CASSVQGPTNEKLFF
CDR3 DNA: TGTGCCAGCAGTGTACAGGGCCCAACTAATGAAAAACTGTTTTTT

D gene: TRBD1
clone size: -
V gene: TRBV10-3
J gene: TRBJ1-2
CDR3 protein: CVTSTGGFEDGYTF
CDR3 DNA: TGTGTCACCAGTACAGGGGGCTTTGAGGATGGCTACACCTTC

D gene: -
clone size: -
V gene: TRBV7-2
J gene: TRBJ2-3
CDR3 protein: CASSFPGSDTQYF
CDR3 DNA: TGTGCCAGCAGCTTTCCAGGATCAGATACGCAGTATTTT

D gene: -
clone size: once
V gene: TRBV4-3
J gene: TRBJ2-1
CDR3 protein: CASSQDGASSYNEQFF
CDR3 DNA: TGCGCCAGCAGCCAAGATGGAGCCAGCTCCTACAATGAGCAGTTCTTC

D gene: TRBD1
clone size: once
V gene: TRBV6-1
J gene: TRBJ2-7
CDR3 protein: CASKGTGFYEQYF
CDR3 DNA: TGTGCCAGCAAGGGGACAGGGTTTTACGAGCAGTACTTC